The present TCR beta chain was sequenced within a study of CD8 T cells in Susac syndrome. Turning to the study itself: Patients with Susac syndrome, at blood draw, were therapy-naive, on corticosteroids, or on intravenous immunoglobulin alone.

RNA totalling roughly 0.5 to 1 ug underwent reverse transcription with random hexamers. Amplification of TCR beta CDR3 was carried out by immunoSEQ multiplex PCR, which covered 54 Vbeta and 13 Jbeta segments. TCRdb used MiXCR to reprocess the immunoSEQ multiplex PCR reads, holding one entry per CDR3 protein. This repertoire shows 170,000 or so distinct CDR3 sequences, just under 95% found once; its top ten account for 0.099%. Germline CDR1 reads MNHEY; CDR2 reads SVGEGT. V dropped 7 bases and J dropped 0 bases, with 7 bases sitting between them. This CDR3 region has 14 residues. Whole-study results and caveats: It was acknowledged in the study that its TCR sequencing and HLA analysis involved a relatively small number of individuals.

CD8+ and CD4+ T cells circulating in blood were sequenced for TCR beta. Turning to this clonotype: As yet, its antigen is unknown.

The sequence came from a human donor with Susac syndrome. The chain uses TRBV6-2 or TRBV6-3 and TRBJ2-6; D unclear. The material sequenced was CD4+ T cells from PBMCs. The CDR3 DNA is TGTGCCAGCACGGACCACTCTGGGGCCAACGTCCTGACTTTC. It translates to CASTDHSGANVLTF.